These 2 T cell receptor beta chains were all obtained from the same sample, sequenced in a study of cytomegalovirus exposure and HLA in healthy donors. Primers: 60 Vbeta forward and 13 Jbeta reverse. Assay used: immunoSEQ multiplex PCR; TCRdb lists only in-frame clones, some missing. The repertoire includes under 200,000 clones, 73% of them detected once, and 1.8% sits in the top ten. The sequenced sample consisted of PBMCs. These receptors originate from a woman aged 25-40 years in good health and CMV-seronegative.

V is TRBV2 and J is TRBJ2-5, with 12 bases aligning to TRBD2. The J call is uncertain, as TRBJ2-7 better fits the DNA end. The CDR3 covers 15 residues. Per the germline V gene, CDR1 is SNHLY and CDR2 is FYNNEI. The CDR3 reads CASSAMTSGRYEQYF. The CDR3 bases are TGTGCCAGCAGCGCTATGACTAGCGGGAGATACGAGCAGTACTTC.

The chain has TRBV11-2 and TRBJ2-6, with D unclear. This CDR3 region has 14 residues. V was shortened by 3 bases and J by 2 bases, with 5 bases between the two germline ends. The V gene's germline CDR1 is SGHAT and CDR2 FQNNGV. CDR3 DNA sequence: TGTGCCAGCAGCTTCAGAACTGGGGCCAACGTCCTGACTTTC. Its protein product is CASSFRTGANVLTF.